These 7 T cell receptor beta chains were sequenced from one sample in a study of cytomegalovirus exposure and HLA in healthy donors. A multiplex PCR was run with 60 Vbeta primers and 13 Jbeta primers. Generated by immunoSEQ multiplex PCR, the TCRdb table keeps only in-frame clones and is missing some. The top ten clones hold around 2.1% of a sample with approximately 120,000 clones, roughly 79% of them seen once. The sequenced material came from PBMCs. These receptors all come from a woman younger than 45 in good health and CMV-seronegative.

This clone came up a few times. V and J are TRBV28 and TRBJ2-1, with 9 positions matching TRBD1. CDR1 and CDR2 from the germline V gene are MDHEN and SYDVKM. There are 16 residues in the CDR3. J was trimmed by 4 bases and V by 6 bases; bases with no gene match: 10. The CDR3 sequence is CASSRGRDRAYNEQFF. The CDR3, as DNA: TGTGCCAGCAGCCGAGGTAGGGACAGGGCTTACAATGAGCAGTTCTTC.

The chain is built from TRBV4-3 and TRBJ2-5, with a tentative D call TRBD2 (5 bases). The end of the DNA aligns better with TRBJ2-7, so the J call may be wrong. The germline CDR1 and CDR2 sequences are LGHNA and YSLEER. The CDR3 runs 16 residues. CDR3: CASSQVSANEPCEQYF. The CDR3 region has the DNA TGCGCCAGCAGCCAAGTTAGCGCGAACGAGCCCTGCGAGCAGTACTTC.

The chain carries TRBV2 and TRBJ1-6; 8 bases align to TRBD1. V was clipped by 2 bases and J by 10 bases; unmatched bases: 7. Germline loops: CDR1 SNHLY, CDR2 FYNNEI. The CDR3 sequence is 15 residues long. This CDR3 is CASSEQGRGRSPLHF. CDR3 in DNA: TGTGCCAGCAGTGAACAGGGCAGGGGGCGGTCACCCCTCCACTTT.

The V call is TRBV5-4, the J call TRBJ2-1; D call uncertain. CDR3 length: 10 residues. V lost 4 bases, J lost 10 bases, and 6 bases lay in between. Germline loops: CDR1 SGHNT, CDR2 YYREEE (reference sequence). The CDR3 region has the DNA TGTGCCAGCAGCCCGCGGGAGCAGTTCTTC. It translates to CASSPREQFF.

The chain has TRBV7-8 and TRBJ2-7, with D perhaps matching TRBD1 (6 bases). V lost 1 base and J lost 2, with 12 bases in between. The CDR3 totals 15 residues. Germline CDR1 reads SGHVS; CDR2 reads FQNEAQ. CDR3 bases: TGTGCCAGCAGCTTAGGAAGGACAGACACCTACGAGCAGTACTTC. Its protein is CASSLGRTDTYEQYF.

The chain has TRBV5-6 and TRBJ2-1; 9 bases agree with TRBD2. The CDR3 totals 14 residues. The germline V gene encodes CDR1 SGHDT and CDR2 YYEEEE. With 4 bases clipped from V and 13 bases from J, the junction kept 12 bases outside the gene matches. The CDR3 bases are TGTGCCAGCAGCAAATCCCCTAGCGGGATAAGCCAGTTCTTC. Translation gives CASSKSPSGISQFF.

This clone came up once. The chain employs TRBV5-4 and TRBJ2-2; the D gene is possibly TRBD2 (5 bases). The V gene's germline CDR1 is SGHNT and CDR2 YYREEE (reference sequence). The CDR3 spans 16 residues. V was trimmed by 1 base and J by 5 bases, leaving 15 bases between them. CDR3 in amino acids: CASSLPSGIETGELFF. DNA of the CDR3: TGTGCCAGCAGCTTGCCCAGCGGAATAGAGACCGGGGAGCTGTTTTTT.